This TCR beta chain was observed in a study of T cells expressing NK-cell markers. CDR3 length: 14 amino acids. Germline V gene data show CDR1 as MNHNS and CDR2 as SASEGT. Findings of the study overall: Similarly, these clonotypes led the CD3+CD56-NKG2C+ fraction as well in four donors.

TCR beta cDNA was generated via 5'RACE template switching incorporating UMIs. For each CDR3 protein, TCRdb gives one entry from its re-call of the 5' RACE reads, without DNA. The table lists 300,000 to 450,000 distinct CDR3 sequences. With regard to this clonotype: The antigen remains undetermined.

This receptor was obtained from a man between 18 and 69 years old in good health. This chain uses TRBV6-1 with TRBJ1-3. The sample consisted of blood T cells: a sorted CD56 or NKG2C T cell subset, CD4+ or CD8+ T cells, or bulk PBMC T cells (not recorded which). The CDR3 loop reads CASSERADGNTIYF.